This T cell receptor beta chain emerged from a study of monozygotic twins with inflammatory bowel disease. Findings of the study overall: None of the different T cell subtypes could be distinguished from one another. IBD patients, compared with healthy twins, shared fewer clonotypes with others (especially with disease activity). Compared with healthy co-twins, IBD patients showed reduced TCRbeta repertoire diversity by inverse Simpson.

The V gene's germline CDR1 is MNHEY and CDR2 SVGEGT. The CDR3 runs 11 residues. As for this clonotype: Its cognate antigen is unknown.

TCRdb reworked the 5' RACE reads into one entry per CDR3 protein, no DNA. The sample holds approximately 400,000 distinct CDR3 sequences. The chain combines TRBV6-2 or TRBV6-3 with TRBJ1-2. The receptor comes from a human donor with ulcerative colitis or Crohn's disease, or a healthy co-twin of an affected twin (not recorded which). Sample: blood. This CDR3 reads CASSYVYGYTF.